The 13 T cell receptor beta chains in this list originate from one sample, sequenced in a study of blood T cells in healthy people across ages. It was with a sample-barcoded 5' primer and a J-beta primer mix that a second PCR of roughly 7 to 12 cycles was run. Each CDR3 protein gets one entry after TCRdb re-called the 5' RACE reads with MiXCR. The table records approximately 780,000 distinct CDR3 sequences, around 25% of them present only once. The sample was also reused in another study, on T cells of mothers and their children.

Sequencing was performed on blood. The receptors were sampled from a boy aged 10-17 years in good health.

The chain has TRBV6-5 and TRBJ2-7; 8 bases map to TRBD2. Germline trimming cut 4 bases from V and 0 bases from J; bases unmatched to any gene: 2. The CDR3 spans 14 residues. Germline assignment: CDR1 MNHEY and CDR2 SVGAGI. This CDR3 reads CASSWGLDSYEQYF. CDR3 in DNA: TGTGCCAGCAGTTGGGGACTAGACTCCTACGAGCAGTACTTC.

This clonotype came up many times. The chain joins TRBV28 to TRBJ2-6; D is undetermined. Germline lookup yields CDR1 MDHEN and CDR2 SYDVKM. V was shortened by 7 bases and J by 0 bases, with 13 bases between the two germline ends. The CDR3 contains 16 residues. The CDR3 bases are TGTGCCAGCACCCCATTACAGCTCTCTGGGGCCAACGTCCTGACTTTC. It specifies CASTPLQLSGANVLTF.

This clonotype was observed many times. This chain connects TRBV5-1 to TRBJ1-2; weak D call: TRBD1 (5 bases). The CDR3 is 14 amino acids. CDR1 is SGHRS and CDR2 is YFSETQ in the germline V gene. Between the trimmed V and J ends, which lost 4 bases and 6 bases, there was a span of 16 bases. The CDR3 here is CASSPSRVGHGYTF. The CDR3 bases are TGCGCCAGCAGCCCCTCCAGGGTTGGGCATGGCTACACCTTC.

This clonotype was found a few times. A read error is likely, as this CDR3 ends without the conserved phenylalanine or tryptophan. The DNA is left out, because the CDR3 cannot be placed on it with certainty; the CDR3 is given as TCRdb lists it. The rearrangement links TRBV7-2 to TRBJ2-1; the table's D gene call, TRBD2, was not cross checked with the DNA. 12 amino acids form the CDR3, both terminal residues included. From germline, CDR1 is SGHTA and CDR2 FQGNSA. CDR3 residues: CASSTLQRGGFL.

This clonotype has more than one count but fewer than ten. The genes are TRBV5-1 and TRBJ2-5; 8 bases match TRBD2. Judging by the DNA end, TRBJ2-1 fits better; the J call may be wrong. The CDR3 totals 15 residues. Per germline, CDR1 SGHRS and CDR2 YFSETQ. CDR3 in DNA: TGCGCCAGCAGCCCATTCGGGGGGGCCAACAATGAGCAGTTCTTC. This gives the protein CASSPFGGANNEQFF.

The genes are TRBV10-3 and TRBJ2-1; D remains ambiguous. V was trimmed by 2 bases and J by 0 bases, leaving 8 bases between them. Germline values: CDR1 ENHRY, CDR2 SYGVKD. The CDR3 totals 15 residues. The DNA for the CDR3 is TGTGCCATCAGTGAGCCCGTCAGCTCCTACAATGAGCAGTTCTTC. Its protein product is CAISEPVSSYNEQFF.

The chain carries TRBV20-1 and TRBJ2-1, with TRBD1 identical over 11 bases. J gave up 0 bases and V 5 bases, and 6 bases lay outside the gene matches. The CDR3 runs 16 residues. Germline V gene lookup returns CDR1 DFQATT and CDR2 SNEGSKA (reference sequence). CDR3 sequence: CSAWDRGASSYNEQFF. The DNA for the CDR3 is TGCAGTGCTTGGGACAGGGGGGCCAGCTCCTACAATGAGCAGTTCTTC.

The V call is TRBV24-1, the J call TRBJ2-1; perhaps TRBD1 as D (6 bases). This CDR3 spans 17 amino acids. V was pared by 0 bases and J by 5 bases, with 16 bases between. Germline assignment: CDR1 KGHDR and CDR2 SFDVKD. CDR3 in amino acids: CATSDLRARGTHNEQFF. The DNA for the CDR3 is TGTGCCACCAGTGATTTGCGAGCCAGGGGAACCCACAATGAGCAGTTCTTC.

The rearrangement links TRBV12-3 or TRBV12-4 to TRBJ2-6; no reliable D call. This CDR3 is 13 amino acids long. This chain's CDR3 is CASGWAGANVLTF. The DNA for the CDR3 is TGTGCTTCTGGGTGGGCTGGGGCCAACGTCCTGACTTTC.

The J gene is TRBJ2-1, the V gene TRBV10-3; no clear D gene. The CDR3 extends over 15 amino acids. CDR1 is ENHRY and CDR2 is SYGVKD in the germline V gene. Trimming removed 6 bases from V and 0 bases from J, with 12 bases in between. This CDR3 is CAISRTASSYNEQFF. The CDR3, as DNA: TGTGCCATCAGCCGGACGGCGAGCTCCTACAATGAGCAGTTCTTC.

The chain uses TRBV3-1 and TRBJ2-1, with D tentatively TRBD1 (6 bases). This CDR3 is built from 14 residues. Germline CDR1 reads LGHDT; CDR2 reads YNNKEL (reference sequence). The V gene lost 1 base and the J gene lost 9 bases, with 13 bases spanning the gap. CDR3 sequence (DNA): TGTGCCAGCAGCCAAGTATTGGGGGCGGGTGAGCAGTTCTTC. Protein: CASSQVLGAGEQFF.

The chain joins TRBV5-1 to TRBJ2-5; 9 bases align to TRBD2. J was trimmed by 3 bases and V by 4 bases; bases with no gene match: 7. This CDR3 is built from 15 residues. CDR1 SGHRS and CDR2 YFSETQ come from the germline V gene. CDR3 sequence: CASSRSGGPEETQYF. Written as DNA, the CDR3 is TGCGCCAGCAGCCGTAGCGGGGGACCCGAAGAGACCCAGTACTTC. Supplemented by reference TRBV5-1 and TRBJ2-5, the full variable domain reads KAGVTQTPRYLIKTRGQQVTLSCSPISGHRSVSWYQQTPGQGLQFLFEYFSETQRNKGNFPGRFSGRQFSNSRSEMNVSTLELGDSALYLCASSRSGGPEETQYFGPGTRLLVL.

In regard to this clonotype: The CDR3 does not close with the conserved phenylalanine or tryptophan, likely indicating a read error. The CDR3 sequence is CASSRSDRGLNNEQFL. The CDR3 region has the DNA TGCGCCAGCAGCCGGTCCGACAGGGGGCTGAACAATGAGCAGTTCCTC. The chain joins TRBV4-1 to TRBJ2-1, with TRBD1 identical over 10 bases. V gave up 4 bases and J gave up 5 bases; unmatched junction bases: 8. CDR1 is MGHRA and CDR2 is YSYEKL in the germline V gene. The CDR3 extends over 16 amino acids.